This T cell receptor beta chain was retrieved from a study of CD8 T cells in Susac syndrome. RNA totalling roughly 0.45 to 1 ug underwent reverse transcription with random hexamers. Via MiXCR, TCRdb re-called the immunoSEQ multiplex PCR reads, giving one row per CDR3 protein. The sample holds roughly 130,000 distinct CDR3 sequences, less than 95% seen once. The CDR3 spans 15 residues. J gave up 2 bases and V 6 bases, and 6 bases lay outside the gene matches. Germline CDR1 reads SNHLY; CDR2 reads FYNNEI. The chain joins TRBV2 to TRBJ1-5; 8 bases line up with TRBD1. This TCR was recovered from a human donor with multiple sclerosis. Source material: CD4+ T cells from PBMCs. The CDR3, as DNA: TGTGCCAGCAGCGCCCCGGGACAGGGCAATCAGCCCCAGCATTTT. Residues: CASSAPGQGNQPQHF.